This TCR beta chain stems from a study of regulatory T cells. Comments on this clone: Its cognate antigen is unknown.

A couple of CD3G-deficient patients had more severe autoimmunity; all had some. The PCR used 52 TRBV and 13 TRBJ primers. Assay: immunoSEQ multiplex PCR; the TCRdb copy retains only in-frame clones and omits some. This table has some 17,000 clones, roughly nine tenths appearing once. Findings and caveats of the study: Patient CD8+ T cells trended toward lower Shannon entropy than controls. Regulatory T cells showed the strongest V-J pair restriction and V/J gene skewing among patient repertoires.

Sequenced input: CD8+ T cells sorted from blood. This clonotype was sampled from a person aged 18 to 35 with CD3G deficiency.

CDR3 in DNA: TGTGCCAGCGGACAGGGAAACTATGGCTACACCTTC. Translated: CASGQGNYGYTF. The V and J genes are TRBV27 and TRBJ1-2, with 8 bases aligning to TRBD1. Germline-derived CDR1 and CDR2 are MNHEY and SMNVEV (reference sequence). The CDR3 runs to 12 residues. Trimming at V came to 8 bases and at J to 2 bases, leaving 1 base not matched to a gene.